This T cell receptor beta chain was profiled in a study of vaccination effects on CD4 cells after COVID-19. On the study more broadly: The participants, recipients of two vaccine doses, got either BNT162b2 or mRNA-1273.

Findings and limits, study-wide: Only 1 of 255 vaccine-induced clones from healthy vaccinees cross-reacted with common cold coronaviruses.

Here immunoSEQ multiplex PCR was the method, and the copy in TCRdb shows in-frame clones only, minus some. The sample has around 28,000 clones; under 85% are singletons. Trimming took 2 bases from V and 2 from J; bases not matched to a gene: 5. Per the germline V gene, CDR1 is SGDLS and CDR2 is YYNGEE. The CDR3 is 16 amino acids. Antigen-specific CD4+ T cells were first expanded with viral peptide pools by the ViraFEST assay and only then sequenced. Cells that had been cultured for approximately ten days were the source of isolated CD4+ T cells. Nucleocapsid antibodies stayed negative before and after vaccination, showing no earlier SARS-CoV-2 infection. In regard to this clone: Its antigen is unidentified.

The rearrangement joins TRBV9 to TRBJ2-3; 10 bases line up with TRBD2. The material sequenced was CD4+ T cells from PBMCs cultured with SARS-CoV-2 spike peptides, taken before COVID-19 vaccination. This receptor was taken from a human donor who received a COVID-19 vaccine. The DNA of the CDR3 is TGTGCCAGCAGCGTCGGGACTAGCGCCCACACAGATACGCAGTATTTT. Translating gives CASSVGTSAHTDTQYF. Based on the CDR3 plus reference TRBV9 and TRBJ2-3, the full variable domain is DSGVTQTPKHLITATGQRVTLRCSPRSGDLSVYWYQQSLDQGLQFLIQYYNGEERAKGNILERFSAQQFPDLHSELNLSSLELGDSALYFCASSVGTSAHTDTQYFGPGTRLTVL.